This T cell receptor beta chain was captured in a study of cytomegalovirus exposure and HLA in healthy donors. Findings and caveats of the study: The HLA-A and HLA-B alleles of most subjects were reportedly predicted accurately from TCR beta sequences. Roughly uniform sequencing depth across donors was assumed, possibly incorrectly. Both high specificity and high sensitivity reportedly marked the classifier's diagnosis of cytomegalovirus status. Cytomegalovirus association was listed for under 200 TCR beta chains.

PCR amplification relied on 60 Vbeta primers (plus 13 Jbeta primers). Profiled with immunoSEQ multiplex PCR; TCRdb holds only in-frame clones, not every one. This sample yields 63,000 or so clones, of which roughly 84% are seen a single time; nearly 3% belongs to the top ten. Concerning this clone: What it binds is not known.

The CDR3 totals 16 residues. The V and J ends lost 0 bases and 5 bases respectively, with 15 bases between them. CDR1 and CDR2 (germline): KGHSH, LQKENI. The chain uses TRBV18 and TRBJ2-3, with D possibly being TRBD1 (6 bases). Sequenced material: PBMCs. The receptor comes from a woman aged 30 to 39 in good health and CMV-seronegative. CDR3 nucleotide sequence: TGTGCCAGCTCACCACCAGAGCAGGGGAAGAAAGATACGCAGTATTTT. Translated: CASSPPEQGKKDTQYF.